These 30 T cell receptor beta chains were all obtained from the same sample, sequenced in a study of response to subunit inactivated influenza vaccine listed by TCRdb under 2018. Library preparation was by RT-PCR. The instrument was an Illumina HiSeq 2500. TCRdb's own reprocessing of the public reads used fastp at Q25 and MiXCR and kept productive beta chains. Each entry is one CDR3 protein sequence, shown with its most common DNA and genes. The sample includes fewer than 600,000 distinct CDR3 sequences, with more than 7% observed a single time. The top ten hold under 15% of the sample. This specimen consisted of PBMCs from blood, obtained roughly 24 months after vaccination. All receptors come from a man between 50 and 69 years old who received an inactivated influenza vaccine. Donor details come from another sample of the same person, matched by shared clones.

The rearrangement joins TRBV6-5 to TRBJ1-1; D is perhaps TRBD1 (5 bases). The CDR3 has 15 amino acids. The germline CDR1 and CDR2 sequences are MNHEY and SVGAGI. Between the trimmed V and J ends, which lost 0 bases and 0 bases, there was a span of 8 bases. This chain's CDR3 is CASSYSPGMNTEAFF. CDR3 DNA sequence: TGTGCCAGCAGTTACTCTCCAGGGATGAACACTGAAGCTTTCTTT.

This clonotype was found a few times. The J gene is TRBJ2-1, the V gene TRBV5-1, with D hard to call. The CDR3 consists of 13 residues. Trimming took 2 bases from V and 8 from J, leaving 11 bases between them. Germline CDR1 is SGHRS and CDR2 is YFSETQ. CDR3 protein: CASSFITVDEQFF. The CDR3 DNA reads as TGCGCCAGCAGCTTCATCACCGTCGATGAGCAGTTCTTC.

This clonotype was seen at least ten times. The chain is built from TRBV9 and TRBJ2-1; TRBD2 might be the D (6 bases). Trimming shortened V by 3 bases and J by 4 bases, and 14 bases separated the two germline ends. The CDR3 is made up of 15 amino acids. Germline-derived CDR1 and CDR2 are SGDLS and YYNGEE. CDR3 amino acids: CASSAGRPGYNEQFF. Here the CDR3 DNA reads TGTGCCAGCAGCGCTGGGAGGCCTGGGTACAATGAGCAGTTCTTC.

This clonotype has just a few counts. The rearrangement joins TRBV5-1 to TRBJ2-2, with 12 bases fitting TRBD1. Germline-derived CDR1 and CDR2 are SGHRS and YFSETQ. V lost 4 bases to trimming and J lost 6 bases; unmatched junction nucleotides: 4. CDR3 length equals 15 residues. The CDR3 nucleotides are TGCGCCAGCAGCACCGGGACAGGGGGCTCCGGGGAGCTGTTTTTT. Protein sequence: CASSTGTGGSGELFF.

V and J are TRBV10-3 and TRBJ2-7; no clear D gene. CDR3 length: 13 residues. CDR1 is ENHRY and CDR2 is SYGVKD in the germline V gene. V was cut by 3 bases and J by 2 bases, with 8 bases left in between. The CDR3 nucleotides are TGTGCCATCAGTGACCGGCGTGCCTACGAGCAGTACTTC. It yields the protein CAISDRRAYEQYF.

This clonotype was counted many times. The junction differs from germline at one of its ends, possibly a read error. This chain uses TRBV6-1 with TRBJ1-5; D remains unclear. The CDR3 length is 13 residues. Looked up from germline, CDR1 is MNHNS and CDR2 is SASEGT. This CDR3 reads CASSPGGNQPQHF. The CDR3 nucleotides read TGCGCCAGCAGCCCCGGGGGCAATCAGCCCCAGCATTTT.

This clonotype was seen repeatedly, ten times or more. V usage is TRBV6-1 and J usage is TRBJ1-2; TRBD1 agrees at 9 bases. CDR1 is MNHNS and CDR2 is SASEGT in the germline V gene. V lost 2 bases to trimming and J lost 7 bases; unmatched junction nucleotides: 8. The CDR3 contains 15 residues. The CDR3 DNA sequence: TGTGCCAGCAGTGAATTAAGGACAGGGGTTGGTGGCTACACCTTC. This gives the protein CASSELRTGVGGYTF.

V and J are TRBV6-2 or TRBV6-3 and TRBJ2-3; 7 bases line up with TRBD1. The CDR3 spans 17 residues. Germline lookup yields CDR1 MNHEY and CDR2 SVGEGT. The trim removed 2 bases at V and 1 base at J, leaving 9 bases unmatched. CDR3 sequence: CASSYGRGLSGTDTQYF. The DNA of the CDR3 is TGTGCCAGCAGTTACGGAAGGGGGCTCTCAGGCACAGATACGCAGTATTTT.

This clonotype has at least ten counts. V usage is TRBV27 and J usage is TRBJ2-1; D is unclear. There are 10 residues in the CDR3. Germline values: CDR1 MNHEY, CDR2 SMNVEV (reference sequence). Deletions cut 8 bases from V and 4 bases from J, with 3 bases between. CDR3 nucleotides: TGTGCCAGCGGGTACAATGAGCAGTTCTTC. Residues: CASGYNEQFF.

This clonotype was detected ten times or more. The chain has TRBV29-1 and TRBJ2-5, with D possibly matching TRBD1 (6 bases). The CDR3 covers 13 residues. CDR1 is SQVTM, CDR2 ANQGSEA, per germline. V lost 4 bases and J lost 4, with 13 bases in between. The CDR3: CSVAQGSGETQYF. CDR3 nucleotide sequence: TGCAGCGTTGCCCAGGGGTCGGGAGAGACCCAGTACTTC.

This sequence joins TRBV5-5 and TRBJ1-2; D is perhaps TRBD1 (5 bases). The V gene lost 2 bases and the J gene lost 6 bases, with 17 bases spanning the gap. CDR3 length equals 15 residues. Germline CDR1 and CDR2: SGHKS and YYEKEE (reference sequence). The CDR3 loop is CASSLETGALNGYTF. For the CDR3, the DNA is TGTGCCAGCAGCTTAGAAACAGGAGCCCTCAATGGCTACACCTTC.

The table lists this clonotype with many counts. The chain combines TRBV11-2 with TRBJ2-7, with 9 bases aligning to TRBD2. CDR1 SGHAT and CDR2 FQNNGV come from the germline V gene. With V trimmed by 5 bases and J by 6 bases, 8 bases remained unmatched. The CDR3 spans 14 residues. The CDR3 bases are TGTGCCAGCAGCCCCATTAGCGGGAGCGGCGAGCAGTACTTC. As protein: CASSPISGSGEQYF.

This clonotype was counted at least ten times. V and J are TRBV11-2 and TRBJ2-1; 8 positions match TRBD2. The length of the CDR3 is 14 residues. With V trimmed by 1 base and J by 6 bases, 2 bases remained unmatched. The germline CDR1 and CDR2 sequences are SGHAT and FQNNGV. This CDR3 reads CASSLAGLVNEQFF. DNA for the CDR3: TGTGCCAGCAGCTTAGCGGGACTAGTCAATGAGCAGTTCTTC.

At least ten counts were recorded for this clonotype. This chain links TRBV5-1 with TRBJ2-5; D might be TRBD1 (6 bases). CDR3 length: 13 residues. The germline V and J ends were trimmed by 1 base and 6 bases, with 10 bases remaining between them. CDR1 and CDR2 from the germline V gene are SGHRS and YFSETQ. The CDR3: CASSLMGAQTQYF. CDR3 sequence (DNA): TGCGCCAGCAGCTTGATGGGGGCACAGACCCAGTACTTC.

This CDR3 reads CASSFSVGSNTGELFF. The DNA for the CDR3 is TGTGCCAGCAGCTTTTCTGTGGGGTCGAACACCGGGGAGCTGTTTTTT. This chain links TRBV5-5 with TRBJ2-2; D is undetermined. Trimming cost V 2 bases and J 0 bases, with 11 bases left between them. Germline CDR1 and CDR2: SGHKS and YYEKEE (reference sequence). The CDR3 is made up of 16 amino acids. The full variable domain, in which reference TRBV5-5 and TRBJ2-2 provide the parts outside the CDR3, is DAGVTQSPTHLIKTRGQQVTLRCSPISGHKSVSWYQQVLGQGPQFIFQYYEKEERGRGNFPDRFSARQFPNYSSELNVNALLLGDSALYLCASSFSVGSNTGELFFGEGSRLTVL.

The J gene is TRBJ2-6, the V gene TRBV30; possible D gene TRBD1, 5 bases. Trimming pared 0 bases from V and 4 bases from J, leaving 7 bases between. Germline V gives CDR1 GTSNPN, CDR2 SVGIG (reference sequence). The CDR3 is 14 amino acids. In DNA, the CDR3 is TGTGCCTGGAGTGTACCAGGGGGGGCCAACGTCCTGACTTTC. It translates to CAWSVPGGANVLTF.

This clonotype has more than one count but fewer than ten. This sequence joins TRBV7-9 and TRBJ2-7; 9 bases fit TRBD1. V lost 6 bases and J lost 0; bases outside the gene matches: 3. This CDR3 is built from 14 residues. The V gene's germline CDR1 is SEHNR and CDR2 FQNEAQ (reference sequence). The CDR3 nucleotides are TGTGCCAGCAGGAGACAGGGGGACTCCTACGAGCAGTACTTC. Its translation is CASRRQGDSYEQYF.

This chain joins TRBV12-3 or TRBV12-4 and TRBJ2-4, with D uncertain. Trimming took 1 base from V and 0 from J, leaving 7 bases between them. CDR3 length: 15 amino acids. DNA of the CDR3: TGTGCCAGCAGTTTAGGCGTGCTAGCCAAAAACATTCAGTACTTC. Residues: CASSLGVLAKNIQYF.

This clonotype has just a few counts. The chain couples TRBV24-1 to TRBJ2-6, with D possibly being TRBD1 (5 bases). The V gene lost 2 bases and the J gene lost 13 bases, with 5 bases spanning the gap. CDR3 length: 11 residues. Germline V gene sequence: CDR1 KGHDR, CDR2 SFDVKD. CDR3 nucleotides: TGTGCCACCAGTGATTCAGGGGTCCTGACTTTC. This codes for CATSDSGVLTF.

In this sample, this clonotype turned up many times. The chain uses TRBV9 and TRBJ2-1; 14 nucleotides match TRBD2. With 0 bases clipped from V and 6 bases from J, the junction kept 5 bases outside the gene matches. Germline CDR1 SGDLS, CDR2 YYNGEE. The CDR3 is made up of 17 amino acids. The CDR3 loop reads CASSVGTSGGNSNEQFF. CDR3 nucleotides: TGTGCCAGCAGCGTAGGGACTAGCGGGGGGAATAGCAATGAGCAGTTCTTC.

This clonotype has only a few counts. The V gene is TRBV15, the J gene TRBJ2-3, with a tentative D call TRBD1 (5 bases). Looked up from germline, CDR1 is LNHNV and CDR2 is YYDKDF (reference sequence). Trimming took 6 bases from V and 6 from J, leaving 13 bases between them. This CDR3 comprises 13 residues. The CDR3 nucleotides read TGTGCCACCAGTGGGCAGGGCGTGGATACGCAGTATTTT. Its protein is CATSGQGVDTQYF.

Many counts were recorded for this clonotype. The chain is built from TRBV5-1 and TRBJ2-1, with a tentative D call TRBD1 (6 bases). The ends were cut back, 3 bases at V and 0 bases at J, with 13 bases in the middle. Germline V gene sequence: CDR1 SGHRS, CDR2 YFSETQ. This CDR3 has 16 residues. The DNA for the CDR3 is TGCGCCAGCAGCTCAAGGGGGTTGAGCTCCTACAATGAGCAGTTCTTC. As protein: CASSSRGLSSYNEQFF. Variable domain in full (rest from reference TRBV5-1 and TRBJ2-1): KAGVTQTPRYLIKTRGQQVTLSCSPISGHRSVSWYQQTPGQGLQFLFEYFSETQRNKGNFPGRFSGRQFSNSRSEMNVSTLELGDSALYLCASSSRGLSSYNEQFFGPGTRLTVL.

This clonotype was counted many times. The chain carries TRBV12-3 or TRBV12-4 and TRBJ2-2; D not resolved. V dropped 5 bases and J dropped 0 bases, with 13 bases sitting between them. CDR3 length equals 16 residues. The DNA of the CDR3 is TGTGCCAGCAGTCCCCGGGCTTTCGCGAACACCGGGGAGCTGTTTTTT. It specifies CASSPRAFANTGELFF.

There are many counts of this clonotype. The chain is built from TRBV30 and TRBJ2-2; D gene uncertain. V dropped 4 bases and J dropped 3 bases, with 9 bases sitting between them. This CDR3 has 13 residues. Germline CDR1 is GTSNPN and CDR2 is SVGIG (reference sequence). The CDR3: CAWTVTYTGELFF. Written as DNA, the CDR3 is TGTGCCTGGACGGTAACGTACACCGGGGAGCTGTTTTTT.

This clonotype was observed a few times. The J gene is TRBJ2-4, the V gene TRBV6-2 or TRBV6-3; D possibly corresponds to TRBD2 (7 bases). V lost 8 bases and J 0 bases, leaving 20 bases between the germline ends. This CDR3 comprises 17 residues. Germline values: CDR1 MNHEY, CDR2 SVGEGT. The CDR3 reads CASSGHLRGLAKNIQYF. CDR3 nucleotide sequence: TGTGCCAGCTCGGGACACCTGCGGGGGCTAGCCAAAAACATTCAGTACTTC.

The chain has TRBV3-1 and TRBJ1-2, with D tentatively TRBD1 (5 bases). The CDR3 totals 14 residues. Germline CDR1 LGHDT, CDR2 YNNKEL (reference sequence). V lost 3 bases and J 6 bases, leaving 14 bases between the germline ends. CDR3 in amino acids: CASSHSTGPDGYTF. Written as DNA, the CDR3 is TGTGCCAGCAGCCATTCTACGGGGCCTGATGGCTACACCTTC.

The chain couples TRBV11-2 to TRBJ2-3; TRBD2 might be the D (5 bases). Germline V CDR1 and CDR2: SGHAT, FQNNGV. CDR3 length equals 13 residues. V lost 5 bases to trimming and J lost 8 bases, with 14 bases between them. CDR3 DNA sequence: TGTGCCAGCAGCCAAACGGACTTAGGTACGCAGTATTTT. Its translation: CASSQTDLGTQYF.

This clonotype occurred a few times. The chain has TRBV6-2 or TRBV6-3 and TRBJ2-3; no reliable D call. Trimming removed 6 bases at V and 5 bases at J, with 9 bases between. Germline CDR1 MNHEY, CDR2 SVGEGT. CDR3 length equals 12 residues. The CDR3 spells CASSKDGDTQYF. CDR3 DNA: TGTGCCAGCAGCAAGGACGGAGATACGCAGTATTTT.

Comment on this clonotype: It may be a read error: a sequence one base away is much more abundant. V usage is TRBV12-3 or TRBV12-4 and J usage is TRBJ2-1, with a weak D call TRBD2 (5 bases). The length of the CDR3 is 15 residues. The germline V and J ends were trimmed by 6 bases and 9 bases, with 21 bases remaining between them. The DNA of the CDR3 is TGTGCCAGCAGCCCTCCCCGCCCGGGAAACATTGAGCAGTTCTTC. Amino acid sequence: CASSPPRPGNIEQFF.

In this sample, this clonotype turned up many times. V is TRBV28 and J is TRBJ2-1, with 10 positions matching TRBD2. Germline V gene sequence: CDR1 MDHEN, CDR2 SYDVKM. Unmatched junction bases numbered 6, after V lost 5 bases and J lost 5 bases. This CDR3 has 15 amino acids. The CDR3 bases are TGTGCCAGCAGTCCCTGGACTAGCGGAAACAATGAGCAGTTCTTC. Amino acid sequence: CASSPWTSGNNEQFF.